Sequencing of this T cell receptor beta chain was carried out in a study of T cell clones after liver transplantation. About the study: Draws occurred before transplant, before withdrawal, and after complete or failed withdrawal.

The CDR3 sequence is 14 residues long. Germline CDR1 reads KGHSH; CDR2 reads LQKENI. V was clipped by 0 bases and J by 4 bases, with 9 bases between them. Using immunoSEQ multiplex PCR, the repertoire was profiled, and TCRdb retains in-frame clones only, with some absent. Altogether about 120,000 clones are present, about nine tenths being singletons, with the ten largest covering roughly 0.83%. The sample consisted of CD4+ T cells from blood, taken 12 months after liver transplant. This chain joins TRBV18 and TRBJ2-5, with a weak D call TRBD1 (5 bases). The TCR sequence derives from a human patient who received a liver transplant. Some T cells may arise from the graft donor. Here the CDR3 reads CASSPPGQRETQYF. The DNA of the CDR3 is TGTGCCAGCTCACCACCGGGGCAGAGAGAGACCCAGTACTTC. Together with reference TRBV18 and TRBJ2-5, the CDR3 gives the full variable domain: NAGVMQNPRHLVRRRGQEARLRCSPMKGHSHVYWYRQLPEEGLKFMVYLQKENIIDESGMPKERFSAEFPKEGPSILRIQQVVRGDSAAYFCASSPPGQRETQYFGPGTRLLVL.